The rows below give T cell receptor beta chains drawn from one sample of a study of T and B cells in COVID-19 patients. Using its own MiXCR run on the multiplex PCR reads, TCRdb lists one record per CDR3 protein. Of more than 20,000 distinct CDR3 sequences listed, over 25% are singletons. Sequenced sample: blood. These receptors were taken from a human donor who had recovered from COVID-19. Both conserved end residues are part of each CDR3. A D gene is named only where the DNA matches it firmly. Size is omitted from some rows. Given values are once, few, many or a class for expanded clones.

j_call d_call v_call clone_size cdr3_nt cdr3_aa
TRBJ1-4 TRBD1 TRBV13 - TGTGCCAGCAGCTCGGACAGGGAGCCTTTCCCAAATGAAAAACTGTTTTTT CASSSDREPFPNEKLFF
TRBJ2-1 - TRBV7-6 few TGTGCCAGCAGCTTAGCAGGGGGGGCCTACAATGAGCAGTTCTTC CASSLAGGAYNEQFF
TRBJ1-5 - TRBV19 few TGTGCCAGTAGTATTTGGCGAAGGGATCAGCCCCAGCATTTT CASSIWRRDQPQHF
TRBJ2-7 TRBD2 TRBV6-2/TRBV6-3 - TGTGCCAGCAGTTACAGGGCGGGGGGCGTGAGTCGGGAGCAGTACTTC CASSYRAGGVSREQYF
TRBJ1-6 - TRBV7-9 - TGTGCCAGCAGCTTAGGAAATTCACCCCTCCACTTT CASSLGNSPLHF
TRBJ1-1 - TRBV10-3 once TGTGCCATCAGTGATGGCGGGAGAGGGAACACTGAAGCTTTCTTT CAISDGGRGNTEAFF
TRBJ2-2 - TRBV6-5 medium-sized TGTGCCAGCACTAGGTCTGGGACCGGGGACGGGGAGCTGTTTTTT CASTRSGTGDGELFF
TRBJ2-1 - TRBV10-3 few TGTGCCATCAGTGAGTCTAGACTCTCCTACAATGAGCAGTTCTTC CAISESRLSYNEQFF
TRBJ2-5 TRBD2 TRBV19 - TGTGCCAGTAGTATAGGGACTAGCGGGGAGAGCCAGTACTTC CASSIGTSGESQYF
TRBJ1-1 - TRBV27 few TGTGCCAGCACCCAAATCGACAGTAACACTGAAGCTTTCTTT CASTQIDSNTEAFF
TRBJ1-1 - TRBV27 - TGTGCCAGCAGTTTATCGCCAAGCACTGAAGCTTTCTTT CASSLSPSTEAFF
TRBJ1-1 - TRBV19 - TGTGCCAGTAGTATCCAACAGGAGTATGAAGCTTTCTTT CASSIQQEYEAFF
TRBJ2-5 - TRBV6-5 few TGTGCCAGCAGTTACAACGGGTACCAAGAGACCCAGTACTTC CASSYNGYQETQYF
TRBJ2-2 - TRBV7-4 - TGTGCCAGCAGCTTAGCCGGCAGGGCGAACACCGGGGAGCTGTTTTTT CASSLAGRANTGELFF
TRBJ2-7 TRBD1 TRBV19 many TGTGCCAGTAGTAGTCCTGGGACAGGGTCCTACGAGCAGTACTTC CASSSPGTGSYEQYF
TRBJ1-1 - TRBV19 few TGTGCCAGTAGTAGGCCGGACGGAATGAACACTGAAGCTTTCTTT CASSRPDGMNTEAFF
TRBJ2-5 TRBD1 TRBV27 - TGTGCCAGCAGTTCACGGTGGCCCGGGACAGCCCAAGAGACCCAGTACTTC CASSSRWPGTAQETQYF
TRBJ2-3 TRBD2 TRBV19 medium-sized TGTGCCAGTAGCCGAACTGCGGCTAGCGGGGCAGCAACCGCTAGCACAGATACGCAGTATTTT CASSRTAASGAATASTDTQYF
TRBJ2-3 TRBD2 TRBV14 - TGTGCCAGCAGCCCGACTAGCGGGAGGGTTCGGGATACGCAGTATTTT CASSPTSGRVRDTQYF
TRBJ2-7 - TRBV11-2 few TGTGCCAGCAGCTTAGATTCCCAGTCGGGGTTCGAGCAGTACTTC CASSLDSQSGFEQYF
TRBJ2-1 - TRBV24-1 - TGTGCCACCAGTGGTTACGGGAGTGGGATGCATGAGCAGTTCTTC CATSGYGSGMHEQFF
TRBJ1-2 - TRBV6-2/TRBV6-3 few TGTGCCAGCACCCTCGACAGACCTGCTAACTATGGCTACACCTTC CASTLDRPANYGYTF
TRBJ2-2 - TRBV6-1 few TGTGCCAGCAACCCGGCGGGCCTGGACACCGGGGAGCTGTTTTTT CASNPAGLDTGELFF
TRBJ1-1 - TRBV6-5 - TGCGCCAGCAGCCAAGCTACTTTACGGGGAACTGAAGCTTTCTTT CASSQATLRGTEAFF
TRBJ1-2 TRBD1 TRBV13 few TGTGCCAGCAGCTATCAGTCCGGGACAGTCGCGCGCGGCTACACCTTC CASSYQSGTVARGYTF
TRBJ1-2 - TRBV6-5 - TGTGCCAGCAGTTACGGCGGCCTTCGTAATGGCTACACCTTC CASSYGGLRNGYTF
TRBJ1-3 TRBD1 TRBV6-6 - TGTGCCAGCAGTTATTTCGGACAGGGAGTCTCTGGAAACACCATATATTTT CASSYFGQGVSGNTIYF
TRBJ1-5 - TRBV6-2/TRBV6-3 - TGTGCCAGCAGTTACTTAAATCAGCCCCAGCATTTT CASSYLNQPQHF
TRBJ1-4 TRBD1 TRBV12-3/TRBV12-4 - TGTGCCAGCAGCTTGACAGGGGGAATCGAAAAACTGTTTTTT CASSLTGGIEKLFF
TRBJ1-2 TRBD1 TRBV6-2/TRBV6-3 - TGTGCCAGCAGCCGGGACAGGGGTCGTGGCTACACCTTC CASSRDRGRGYTF
TRBJ2-3 TRBD1 TRBV18 few TGTGCCAGCTCTCGGGACAGGGTAACAGATACGCAGTATTTT CASSRDRVTDTQYF
TRBJ2-3 - TRBV4-3 few TGCGCCAGCAGCCAAGGGGTCAGGGGTGGTGATACGCAGTATTTT CASSQGVRGGDTQYF
TRBJ1-5 TRBD1 TRBV24-1 - TGTGCCACACCCAGGGGGCTTAAACCCAATCAGCCCCAGCATTTT CATPRGLKPNQPQHF
TRBJ2-4 - TRBV10-3 few TGTGCCATCAGGGACAAGACAGAAAACATTCAGTACTTC CAIRDKTENIQYF
TRBJ1-2 - TRBV15 - TGTGCCACCAGCAGAGTCTCAGGGGAAGGCTACACCTTC CATSRVSGEGYTF
TRBJ2-7 TRBD2 TRBV15 many TGTGCCACCAGGAAGGGACTACCTCCCTACGAGCAGTACTTC CATRKGLPPYEQYF
TRBJ1-2 TRBD1 TRBV30 - TGTGCCTGGATTGAGATGCCGGGACAGCACTATGGCTACACCTTC CAWIEMPGQHYGYTF